These 20 T cell receptor beta chains originate from one sample sequenced in a study of blood T cell repertoires in COVID-19. Method: immunoSEQ multiplex PCR; TCRdb's copy keeps in-frame clones and lacks some. Of 190,000 or so clones listed, 87% are singletons. Sample: PBMCs or T cells enriched from blood (not recorded which). These receptors came from a man in his late teens or twenties with acute COVID-19.

This clone was counted a single time. The chain links TRBV19 to TRBJ1-5; TRBD1 matches at 8 bases. Germline values: CDR1 LNHDA, CDR2 SQIVND (reference sequence). The J segment lost 4 bases and the V segment lost 6 bases, leaving 8 bases of the junction unmatched. The CDR3 length is 15 residues. For the CDR3, the DNA is TGTGCCAGTAGACTCGGACAGGGTCGAAATCAGCCCCAGCATTTT. This gives the protein CASRLGQGRNQPQHF.

The rearrangement uses TRBV7-2 and TRBJ1-1; D is unclear. V was pared by 3 bases and J by 0 bases, with 8 bases between. Per the germline V gene, CDR1 is SGHTA and CDR2 is FQGNSA. This CDR3 is 14 amino acids long. CDR3 region: CASSFRSLNTEAFF. As DNA, the CDR3 is TGTGCCAGCAGCTTCCGGAGTTTGAACACTGAAGCTTTCTTT.

The chain joins TRBV5-4 to TRBJ1-5, with 8 bases lining up with TRBD1. V trimming: 3 bases; J trimming: 6 bases; junction bases outside the gene matches: 2. The CDR3 consists of 13 residues. Germline V gene sequence: CDR1 SGHNT, CDR2 YYREEE (reference sequence). In nucleotides, the CDR3 is TGTGCCAGCAGCTCCGACAGGGGTCAGCCCCAGCATTTT. Its translation is CASSSDRGQPQHF.

The chain links TRBV7-2 to TRBJ1-5; 8 nucleotides agree with TRBD1. The CDR3 sequence is 15 residues long. Germline V gives CDR1 SGHTA, CDR2 FQGNSA. V was pared by 5 bases and J by 7 bases, with 10 bases of the junction left unmatched. Here the CDR3 DNA reads TGTGCCAGCAGCCCAAGACAGGGGTTTATCCAGCCCCAGCATTTT. The encoded protein is CASSPRQGFIQPQHF.

This rearrangement joins TRBV4-1 to TRBJ1-4; 9 nucleotides match TRBD1. Per germline, CDR1 MGHRA and CDR2 YSYEKL. V was pared by 3 bases and J by 3 bases, with 11 bases of the junction left unmatched. The CDR3 is 18 residues long. CDR3: CASSHTPGQGSANEKLFF. The CDR3, as DNA: TGCGCCAGCAGCCACACTCCGGGACAGGGATCAGCTAATGAAAAACTGTTTTTT.

DNA for the CDR3: TGTGCCAGCAGCCTACCGCAGGCACCCCTCCACTTT. Translated, it gives CASSLPQAPLHF. This chain connects TRBV27 to TRBJ1-6, with D uncertain. The V gene lost 6 bases and the J gene lost 11 bases, with 11 bases spanning the gap. Germline V gives CDR1 MNHEY, CDR2 SMNVEV (reference sequence). This CDR3 region has 12 residues.

The rearrangement joins TRBV3-1 (or the pseudogene TRBV3-2) to TRBJ1-1; possible D gene TRBD1, 6 bases. CDR1 and CDR2 from the germline V gene are LGHDT and YNNKEL (reference sequence). V gave up 1 base and J gave up 3 bases, with 9 bases separating them. The CDR3 is 14 amino acids. The CDR3 reads CASSQGQAYTEAFF. The DNA of the CDR3 is TGTGCCAGCAGCCAAGGACAGGCCTACACTGAAGCTTTCTTT.

This clone was recorded once. The rearrangement links TRBV7-9 to TRBJ2-7, with 10 bases that match TRBD1. CDR3 length: 17 amino acids. Trimming took 5 bases from V and 0 from J; bases not matched to a gene: 10. Germline CDR1 is SEHNR and CDR2 is FQNEAQ (reference sequence). The CDR3 DNA follows: TGTGCCAGCAGCCCCCTATTGGGGACAGGGGACTCCTACGAGCAGTACTTC. Translation: CASSPLLGTGDSYEQYF.

The V and J genes are TRBV14 and TRBJ2-2, with 8 bases matching TRBD1. The CDR3 has 16 amino acids. J gave up 1 base and V 3 bases, and 4 bases lay outside the gene matches. CDR1 and CDR2 (germline): SGHDN, FVKESK. The CDR3 DNA reads as TGTGCCAGCAGCCAGATGGGGACAGGGAACACCGGGGAGCTGTTTTTT. Translated: CASSQMGTGNTGELFF.

The J gene is TRBJ1-5, the V gene TRBV7-8; no clear D. V gave up 0 bases and J gave up 7 bases, with 13 bases separating them. Germline V lookup: CDR1 SGHVS, CDR2 FQNEAQ. The CDR3 consists of 15 residues. CDR3 loop: CASSLAEGVRQPQHF. The CDR3 region has the DNA TGTGCCAGCAGCTTAGCGGAAGGAGTCCGGCAGCCCCAGCATTTT. Filled out from reference TRBV7-8 and TRBJ1-5, the complete variable domain reads GAGVSQSPRYKVAKRGQDVALRCDPISGHVSLFWYQQALGQGPEFLTYFQNEAQLDKSGLPSDRFFAERPEGSVSTLKIQRTQQEDSAVYLCASSLAEGVRQPQHFGDGTRLSIL.

V and J are TRBV27 and TRBJ1-4; 9 nucleotides agree with TRBD1. The germline V gene encodes CDR1 MNHEY and CDR2 SMNVEV (reference sequence). J lost 0 bases, V lost 4 bases, and 6 bases had no gene match. The length of the CDR3 is 17 residues. CDR3 DNA: TGTGCCAGCAGTTCTCGGACAGGGGCCGCAACTAATGAAAAACTGTTTTTT. Translation: CASSSRTGAATNEKLFF.

The chain uses TRBV9 and TRBJ2-1, with a weak D call TRBD2 (6 bases). Trimming removed 0 bases from V and 0 bases from J, with 7 bases in between. The CDR3 totals 15 residues. Germline CDR1 is SGDLS and CDR2 is YYNGEE. The CDR3 loop is CASSVGRGSYNEQFF. The CDR3 DNA sequence: TGTGCCAGCAGCGTAGGGCGGGGCTCCTACAATGAGCAGTTCTTC.

This chain joins TRBV5-1 and TRBJ1-2; the D is unclear. CDR1 is SGHRS and CDR2 is YFSETQ in the germline V gene. The CDR3 is made up of 14 amino acids. V shed 0 bases and J shed 2 bases, with 8 bases lying between them. The DNA for the CDR3 is TGCGCCAGCAGCTTGGCCCCGGAGAACTATGGCTACACCTTC. Protein product: CASSLAPENYGYTF. Together with reference TRBV5-1 and TRBJ1-2, the CDR3 gives the full variable domain: KAGVTQTPRYLIKTRGQQVTLSCSPISGHRSVSWYQQTPGQGLQFLFEYFSETQRNKGNFPGRFSGRQFSNSRSEMNVSTLELGDSALYLCASSLAPENYGYTFGSGTRLTVV.

The J gene is TRBJ2-3, the V gene TRBV27, with 11 bases fitting TRBD2. CDR3 length: 15 residues. The germline CDR1 and CDR2 sequences are MNHEY and SMNVEV (reference sequence). Germline trimming cut 2 bases from V and 4 bases from J; bases unmatched to any gene: 2. The CDR3 DNA reads as TGTGCCAGCAGTTTAACTAGCGGGAGCCCAGATACGCAGTATTTT. Translation gives CASSLTSGSPDTQYF.

This chain's CDR3 is CASSPTVGGAKNIQYF. CDR3 nucleotide sequence: TGTGCCAGCAGCCCTACGGTCGGGGGAGCCAAAAACATTCAGTACTTC. The rearrangement links TRBV7-9 to TRBJ2-4, with a possible D match to TRBD2 (6 bases). CDR3 length: 16 amino acids. V was clipped by 5 bases and J by 0 bases, with 14 bases between them. Germline V CDR1 and CDR2: SEHNR, FQNEAQ (reference sequence).

The chain is built from TRBV7-9 and TRBJ1-2; 9 nucleotides agree with TRBD1. Germline V gene sequence: CDR1 SEHNR, CDR2 FQNEAQ (reference sequence). The ends lost 11 bases at V and 3 bases at J; junction bases unmatched: 7. The CDR3 runs to 13 residues. Here the CDR3 DNA reads TGTGCCGGCGTCCGGACAGGGGACTATGGCTACACCTTC. Translated, it gives CAGVRTGDYGYTF.

The chain couples TRBV6-5 to TRBJ1-5, with no clear D. The V end lost 6 bases, the J end lost 1 base, and 4 bases lay between the germline ends. CDR3 length: 12 residues. CDR1 and CDR2 (germline): MNHEY, SVGAGI. The CDR3 here is CASRSSNQPQHF. In DNA form, the CDR3 reads TGTGCCAGCAGGTCAAGCAATCAGCCCCAGCATTTT.

This rearrangement joins TRBV6-2 or TRBV6-3 to TRBJ1-3, with no clear D. Deletions cut 3 bases from V and 2 bases from J, with 8 bases between. CDR1 and CDR2 (germline): MNHEY, SVGEGT. CDR3 length equals 14 residues. The CDR3 reads CASSYTGTGNTIYF. The CDR3 nucleotides read TGTGCCAGCAGTTATACGGGGACTGGAAACACCATATATTTT.

V usage is TRBV5-1 and J usage is TRBJ2-1, with 9 positions matching TRBD1. The J segment lost 2 bases and the V segment lost 8 bases, leaving 5 bases of the junction unmatched. Germline CDR1 SGHRS, CDR2 YFSETQ. The CDR3 consists of 14 residues. The DNA of the CDR3 is TGCGCCAGTCTAGGACAGGGGACCTACAATGAGCAGTTCTTC. Its translation: CASLGQGTYNEQFF.

This sequence joins TRBV4-1 and TRBJ1-6; D is unclear. The CDR3 sequence is 13 residues long. CDR1 MGHRA and CDR2 YSYEKL come from the germline V gene. V was cut by 3 bases and J by 7 bases, with 7 bases left in between. CDR3 in DNA: TGCGCCAGCAGCCAGGCCGGGAATTCACCCCTCCACTTT. Protein sequence: CASSQAGNSPLHF.